The 21 T cell receptor beta chains below all came from one sample that was sequenced in a study of control samples from healthy donors and cancer patients. Libraries were prepared by immunoSEQ multiplex PCR; TCRdb keeps only in-frame clonotypes and omits some of them. The table lists some 94,000 clones, approximately 91% of them singletons, with 9.5% to 10% in the top ten. The sequenced sample consisted of PBMCs. The receptors shown here come from a woman between 45 and 60 years old with colorectal cancer.

The chain couples TRBV4-3 to TRBJ1-3; D call uncertain. Germline-derived CDR1 and CDR2 are LGHNA and YSLEER. V was cut by 5 bases and J by 4 bases, with 12 bases left in between. The CDR3 extends over 14 amino acids. DNA of the CDR3: TGCGCCAGCAGCGATGCGGCCCAGGGAAACACCATATATTTT. Its translation is CASSDAAQGNTIYF.

The chain couples TRBV19 to TRBJ1-1; 7 bases match TRBD1. The ends lost 1 base at V and 5 bases at J; junction bases unmatched: 7. In germline, CDR1 is LNHDA, CDR2 SQIVND (reference sequence). The CDR3 has 15 amino acids. This CDR3 reads CASSIGVAGGTEAFF. CDR3 nucleotides: TGTGCCAGTAGTATAGGCGTGGCAGGGGGTACTGAAGCTTTCTTT.

The chain combines TRBV6-2 or TRBV6-3 with TRBJ1-6, with D hard to call. This CDR3 is 16 amino acids long. Germline CDR1 reads MNHEY; CDR2 reads SVGEGT. V was clipped by 2 bases and J by 2 bases, with 10 bases between them. The CDR3 sequence: CASSYEGSAYNSPLHF. For the CDR3, the DNA is TGTGCCAGCAGTTACGAGGGATCGGCCTATAATTCACCCCTCCACTTT.

In this sample, this clone turned up a few times. Other DNA variants within this sample encode the same CDR3. This chain connects TRBV7-2 to TRBJ1-2, with D hard to call. Germline CDR1 and CDR2: SGHTA and FQGNSA. The CDR3 totals 13 residues. Trimming took off 0 bases at V and 2 bases at J, with 4 bases between the two ends. The CDR3 spells CASSLAANYGYTF. Written as DNA, the CDR3 is TGTGCCAGCAGCTTAGCGGCCAACTATGGCTACACCTTC.

The chain's CDR3 is CASSTRPGLNEKLFF. CDR3 bases: TGTGCCAGCAGTACTCGACCGGGACTTAATGAAAAACTGTTTTTT. The chain has TRBV2 and TRBJ1-4; weak D call: TRBD1 (5 bases). The V gene's germline CDR1 is SNHLY and CDR2 FYNNEI. Trimming pared 5 bases from V and 4 bases from J, leaving 14 bases between. The CDR3 has 15 residues. Combining the CDR3 with reference TRBV2 and TRBJ1-4 gives the whole variable domain EPEVTQTPSHQVTQMGQEVILRCVPISNHLYFYWYRQILGQKVEFLVSFYNNEISEKSEIFDDQFSVERPDGSNFTLKIRSTKLEDSAMYFCASSTRPGLNEKLFFGSGTQLSVL.

This clone has a single count. This chain uses TRBV2 with TRBJ2-5; D possibly corresponds to TRBD2 (6 bases). Between the trimmed V and J ends, which lost 10 bases and 0 bases, there was a span of 15 bases. The CDR3 is made up of 14 amino acids. In germline, CDR1 is SNHLY, CDR2 FYNNEI. In nucleotides, the CDR3 is TGTGCCATCCTGCGGGAAGCGTACCAAGAGACCCAGTACTTC. Amino acid sequence: CAILREAYQETQYF.

V is TRBV18 and J is TRBJ2-2; 9 bases line up with TRBD1. Trimming cost V 3 bases and J 5 bases; bases outside gene matches: 1. The CDR3 totals 14 residues. Per germline, CDR1 KGHSH and CDR2 LQKENI. The CDR3 is CASSPDRGTGELFF. CDR3 DNA: TGTGCCAGCTCACCGGACAGGGGTACCGGGGAGCTGTTTTTT.

The chain combines TRBV7-2 with TRBJ1-1; 8 nucleotides agree with TRBD1. This CDR3 contains 14 residues. From germline, CDR1 is SGHTA and CDR2 FQGNSA. Trimming cost V 1 base and J 3 bases; bases outside gene matches: 1. The CDR3 DNA sequence: TGTGCCAGCAGCTTAGTGGACAGGGACACTGAAGCTTTCTTT. Its protein is CASSLVDRDTEAFF.

This chain links TRBV7-2 with TRBJ2-1, with 12 bases identical to TRBD2. V lost 5 bases and J lost 13; bases outside the gene matches: 9. The germline V gene encodes CDR1 SGHTA and CDR2 FQGNSA. The CDR3 is 14 amino acids. For the CDR3, the DNA is TGTGCCAGCAGCCCTTCACTAGCGGGGGGTTCTCAGTTCTTC. It is translated as CASSPSLAGGSQFF.

The chain uses TRBV5-4 and TRBJ2-1, with a possible D match to TRBD1 (5 bases). CDR3 length: 13 amino acids. Germline loops: CDR1 SGHNT, CDR2 YYREEE (reference sequence). Trimming shortened V by 0 bases and J by 6 bases, and 7 bases separated the two germline ends. CDR3 nucleotides: TGTGCCAGCAGCTTGGCTCAGGGCAATGAGCAGTTCTTC. Protein: CASSLAQGNEQFF.

The V call is TRBV20-1, the J call TRBJ1-3, with no clear D. The V end lost 6 bases, the J end lost 0 bases, and 18 bases lay between the germline ends. This CDR3 has 16 amino acids. Germline V CDR1 and CDR2: DFQATT, SNEGSKA (reference sequence). As DNA, the CDR3 is TGCAGTGCGAGTAACCGGGCCCATTACTCTGGAAACACCATATATTTT. This gives the protein CSASNRAHYSGNTIYF.

This clone was seen a handful of times. The genes are TRBV6-4 and TRBJ2-3, with D perhaps TRBD2 (5 bases). The V and J ends lost 5 bases and 0 bases respectively, with 12 bases between them. This CDR3 comprises 15 residues. In germline, CDR1 is MRHNA, CDR2 SNTAGT. The CDR3 DNA reads TGTGCCAGCAGTCCTGGGAGTATTAGCACAGATACGCAGTATTTT. This codes for CASSPGSISTDTQYF.

The chain uses TRBV2 and TRBJ1-5, with 7 bases identical to TRBD1. Germline CDR1 and CDR2: SNHLY and FYNNEI. The CDR3 spans 15 residues. V lost 6 bases to trimming and J lost 1 base; unmatched junction nucleotides: 6. The CDR3 here is CASRSGTESNQPQHF. CDR3 DNA: TGTGCCAGCAGATCCGGGACAGAGAGCAATCAGCCCCAGCATTTT.

CDR3 in DNA: TGTGCCAGCAGCTCAACCGCCCCGGCCGACCAAACAGATACGCAGTATTTT. This gives the protein CASSSTAPADQTDTQYF. The V call is TRBV7-9, the J call TRBJ2-3, with unresolved D. The CDR3 is 17 residues long. V was clipped by 4 bases and J by 3 bases, with 20 bases between them. The V gene's germline CDR1 is SEHNR and CDR2 FQNEAQ (reference sequence).

To note about this clone: Distinct nucleotide sequences in the sample also encode this CDR3. J is TRBJ1-2 and V is TRBV7-9; the D is unclear. The V gene's germline CDR1 is SEHNR and CDR2 FQNEAQ (reference sequence). The V gene lost 1 base and the J gene lost 2 bases, with 8 bases spanning the gap. The CDR3 is made up of 14 amino acids. The CDR3 nucleotides read TGTGCCAGCAGCTTAGAAGGCAGGAACTATGGCTACACCTTC. It is translated as CASSLEGRNYGYTF.

The V gene is TRBV5-8, the J gene TRBJ1-1; D possibly corresponds to TRBD1 (5 bases). With 1 base removed from V and 1 base from J, the gap between germline ends came to 8 bases. Germline CDR1 and CDR2: SGHTS and YDEGEE. The CDR3 has 14 amino acids. The CDR3 spells CASSLLGANTEAFF. The DNA of the CDR3 is TGTGCCAGCAGCTTGTTAGGGGCGAACACTGAAGCTTTCTTT.

In DNA, the CDR3 is TGCAGCGTTGGAGACTTAAACACTGAAGCTTTCTTT. Protein sequence: CSVGDLNTEAFF. The rearrangement links TRBV29-1 to TRBJ1-1; no definite D call. V dropped 4 bases and J dropped 2 bases, with 8 bases sitting between them. Germline CDR1 is SQVTM and CDR2 is ANQGSEA. This CDR3 spans 12 amino acids.

The gene calls are TRBV6-6 and TRBJ1-2, with a weak D call TRBD1 (5 bases). With 7 bases removed from V and 2 bases from J, the gap between germline ends came to 14 bases. Germline V gene lookup returns CDR1 MNHNY and CDR2 SVGAGI (reference sequence). This CDR3 comprises 14 residues. CDR3 amino acids: CASMRAGGNYGYTF. The CDR3 nucleotides are TGTGCCAGCATGCGGGCGGGGGGGAACTATGGCTACACCTTC.

The V gene is TRBV6-5, the J gene TRBJ2-3, with D perhaps TRBD1 (6 bases). The CDR3 has 14 amino acids. V was pared by 7 bases and J by 1 base, with 12 bases between. The germline V gene encodes CDR1 MNHEY and CDR2 SVGAGI. The CDR3 loop is CASKGHEGTDTQYF. The DNA for the CDR3 is TGTGCCAGCAAGGGACATGAAGGCACAGATACGCAGTATTTT.

CDR3 bases: TGTGCCAGCTCGCCGGACAGGGAGACCCAGTACTTC. This encodes CASSPDRETQYF. V is TRBV18 and J is TRBJ2-5, with TRBD1 identical over 7 bases. Germline values: CDR1 KGHSH, CDR2 LQKENI. Trimming cost V 6 bases and J 5 bases; bases outside gene matches: 3. There are 12 residues in the CDR3.

The chain combines TRBV7-2 with TRBJ1-2; TRBD1 matches 9 bases. This CDR3 spans 14 amino acids. Germline CDR1 is SGHTA and CDR2 is FQGNSA. V shed 1 base and J 8 bases; nucleotides not matched to a gene: 5. CDR3 sequence: CASSLGQGVLGYTF. In nucleotides, the CDR3 is TGTGCCAGCAGCTTAGGACAGGGGGTATTAGGCTACACCTTC.